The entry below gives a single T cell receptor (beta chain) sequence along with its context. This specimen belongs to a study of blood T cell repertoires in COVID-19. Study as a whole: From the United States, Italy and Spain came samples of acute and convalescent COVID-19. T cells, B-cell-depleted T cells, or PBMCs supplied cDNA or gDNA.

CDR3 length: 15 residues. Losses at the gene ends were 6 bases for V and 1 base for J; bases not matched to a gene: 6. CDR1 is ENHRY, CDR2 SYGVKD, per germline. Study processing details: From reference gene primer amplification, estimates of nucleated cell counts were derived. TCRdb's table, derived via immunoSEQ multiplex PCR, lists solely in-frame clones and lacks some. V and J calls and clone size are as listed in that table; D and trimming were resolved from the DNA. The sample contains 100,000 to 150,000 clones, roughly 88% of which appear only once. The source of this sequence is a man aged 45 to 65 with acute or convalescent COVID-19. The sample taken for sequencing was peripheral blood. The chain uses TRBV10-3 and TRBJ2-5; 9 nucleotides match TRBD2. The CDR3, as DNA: TGTGCCATCAGGGCTAGCGGGAAGGGCCAAGAGACCCAGTACTTC. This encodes CAIRASGKGQETQYF.